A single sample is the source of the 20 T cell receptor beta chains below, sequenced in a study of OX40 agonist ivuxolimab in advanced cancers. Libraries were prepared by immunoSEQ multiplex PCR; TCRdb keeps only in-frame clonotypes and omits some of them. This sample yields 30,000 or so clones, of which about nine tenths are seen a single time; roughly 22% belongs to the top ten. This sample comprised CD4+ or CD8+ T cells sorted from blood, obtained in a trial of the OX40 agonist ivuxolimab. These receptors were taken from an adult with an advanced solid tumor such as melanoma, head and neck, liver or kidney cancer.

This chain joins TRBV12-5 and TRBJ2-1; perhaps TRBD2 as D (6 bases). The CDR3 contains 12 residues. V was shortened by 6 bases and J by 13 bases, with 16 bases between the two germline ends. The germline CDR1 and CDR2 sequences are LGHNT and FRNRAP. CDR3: CASGPGEAGQFF. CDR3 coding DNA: TGTGCTAGTGGCCCTGGGGAGGCGGGTCAGTTCTTC.

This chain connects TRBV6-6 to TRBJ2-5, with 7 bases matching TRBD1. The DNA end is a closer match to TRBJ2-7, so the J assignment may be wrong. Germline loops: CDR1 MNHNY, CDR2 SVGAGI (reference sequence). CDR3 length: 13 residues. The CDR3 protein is CASSFDRAHEQYF. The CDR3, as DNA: TGTGCCAGCAGTTTTGACAGGGCCCACGAGCAGTACTTC.

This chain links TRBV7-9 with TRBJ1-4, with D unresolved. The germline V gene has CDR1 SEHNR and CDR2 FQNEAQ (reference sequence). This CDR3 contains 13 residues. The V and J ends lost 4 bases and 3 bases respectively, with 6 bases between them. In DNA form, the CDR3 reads TGTGCCAGCAGCTCGGGATCTAATGAAAAACTGTTTTTT. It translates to CASSSGSNEKLFF.

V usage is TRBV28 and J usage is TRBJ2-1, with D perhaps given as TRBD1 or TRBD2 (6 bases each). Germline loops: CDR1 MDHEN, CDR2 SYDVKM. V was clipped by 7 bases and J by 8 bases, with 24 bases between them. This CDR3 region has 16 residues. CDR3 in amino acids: CASNPTWGADSDEQFF. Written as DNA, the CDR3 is TGTGCCAGCAACCCGACGTGGGGGGCCGATAGCGATGAGCAGTTCTTC.

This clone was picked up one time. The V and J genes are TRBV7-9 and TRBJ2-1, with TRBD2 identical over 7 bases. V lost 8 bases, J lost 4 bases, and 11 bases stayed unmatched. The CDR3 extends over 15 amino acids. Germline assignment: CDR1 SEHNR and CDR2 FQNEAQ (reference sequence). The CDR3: CASSAGAPPYNEQFF. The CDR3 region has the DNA TGTGCCAGCTCTGCGGGAGCCCCCCCGTACAATGAGCAGTTCTTC. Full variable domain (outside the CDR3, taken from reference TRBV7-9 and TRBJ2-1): DTGVSQNPRHKITKRGQNVTFRCDPISEHNRLYWYRQTLGQGPEFLTYFQNEAQLEKSRLLSDRFSAERPKGSFSTLEIQRTEQGDSAMYLCASSAGAPPYNEQFFGPGTRLTVL.

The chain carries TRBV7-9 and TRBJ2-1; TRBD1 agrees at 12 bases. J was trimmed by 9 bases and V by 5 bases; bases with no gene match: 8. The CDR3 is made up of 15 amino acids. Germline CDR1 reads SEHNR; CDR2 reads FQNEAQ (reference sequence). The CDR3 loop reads CASSLGQGARGEQFF. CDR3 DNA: TGTGCCAGCAGCCTGGGACAGGGGGCCCGTGGTGAGCAGTTCTTC.

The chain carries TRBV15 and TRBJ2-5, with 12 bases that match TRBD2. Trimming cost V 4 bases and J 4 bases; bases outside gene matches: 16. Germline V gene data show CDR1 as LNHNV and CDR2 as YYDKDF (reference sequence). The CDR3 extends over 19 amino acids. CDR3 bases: TGTGCCACCAGCAAGGACAGGCGGTGGGCTAGCGGGAGGGGAGAGACCCAGTACTTC. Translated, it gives CATSKDRRWASGRGETQYF.

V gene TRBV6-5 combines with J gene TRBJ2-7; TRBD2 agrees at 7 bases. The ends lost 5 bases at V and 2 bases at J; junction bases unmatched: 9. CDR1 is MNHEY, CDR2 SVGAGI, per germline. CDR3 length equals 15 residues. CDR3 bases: TGTGCCAGCAGTGGTGATGGCGGGAGACCCTACGAGCAGTACTTC. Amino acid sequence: CASSGDGGRPYEQYF.

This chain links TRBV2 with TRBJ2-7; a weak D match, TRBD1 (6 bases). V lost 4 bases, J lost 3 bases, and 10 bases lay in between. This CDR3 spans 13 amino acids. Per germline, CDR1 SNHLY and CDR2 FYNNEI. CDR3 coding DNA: TGTGCCAGCAGTGGGACAGTAAGCTACGAGCAGTACTTC. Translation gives CASSGTVSYEQYF.

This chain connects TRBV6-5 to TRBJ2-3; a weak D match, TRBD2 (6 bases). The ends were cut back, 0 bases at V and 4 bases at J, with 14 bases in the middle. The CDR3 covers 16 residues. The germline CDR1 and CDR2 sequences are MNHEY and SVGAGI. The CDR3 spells CASSYSWPGSADTQYF. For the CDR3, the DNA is TGTGCCAGCAGTTACTCCTGGCCCGGGAGCGCAGATACGCAGTATTTT.

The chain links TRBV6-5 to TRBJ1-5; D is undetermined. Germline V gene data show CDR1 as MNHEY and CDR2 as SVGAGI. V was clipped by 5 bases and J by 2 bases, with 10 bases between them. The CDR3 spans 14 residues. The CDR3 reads CASSPSMGNQPQHF. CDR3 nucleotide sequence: TGTGCCAGCAGTCCGTCCATGGGCAATCAGCCCCAGCATTTT.

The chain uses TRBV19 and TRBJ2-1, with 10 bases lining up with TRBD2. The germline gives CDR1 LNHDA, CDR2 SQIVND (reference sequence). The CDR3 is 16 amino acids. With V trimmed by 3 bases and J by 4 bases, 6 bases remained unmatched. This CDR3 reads CASSILASGRYNEQFF. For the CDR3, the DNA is TGTGCCAGTAGTATTTTGGCTAGCGGGAGATACAATGAGCAGTTCTTC.

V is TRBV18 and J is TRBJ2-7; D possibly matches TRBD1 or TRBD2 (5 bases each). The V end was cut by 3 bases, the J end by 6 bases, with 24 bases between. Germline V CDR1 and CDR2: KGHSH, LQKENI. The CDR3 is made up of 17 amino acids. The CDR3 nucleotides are TGTGCCAGCTCACCCCCACGGGTAGGGTCGGGGCTATCCGAGCAGTACTTC. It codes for CASSPPRVGSGLSEQYF.

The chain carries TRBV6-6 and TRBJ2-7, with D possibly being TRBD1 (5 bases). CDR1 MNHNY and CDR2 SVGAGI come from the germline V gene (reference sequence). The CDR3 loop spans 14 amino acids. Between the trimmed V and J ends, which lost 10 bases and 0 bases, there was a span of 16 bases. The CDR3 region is CATGQGFSSYEQYF. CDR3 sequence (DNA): TGTGCCACCGGGCAGGGATTTAGCTCCTACGAGCAGTACTTC.

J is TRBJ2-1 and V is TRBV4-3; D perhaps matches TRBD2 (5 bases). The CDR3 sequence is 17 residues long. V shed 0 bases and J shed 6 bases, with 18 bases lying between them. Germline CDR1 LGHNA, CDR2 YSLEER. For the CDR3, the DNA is TGCGCCAGCAGCCAAGATCGCCGGGGATTTCTACTCAATGAGCAGTTCTTC. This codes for CASSQDRRGFLLNEQFF.

CDR3 protein: CASSLGLAGGEQFF. The CDR3 DNA reads TGTGCCAGCAGTTTGGGACTAGCGGGGGGTGAGCAGTTCTTC. The V call is TRBV6-5, the J call TRBJ2-1; 15 bases fit TRBD2. Germline-derived CDR1 and CDR2 are MNHEY and SVGAGI. This CDR3 has 14 residues. V shed 4 bases, J shed 9 bases, and the junction held 1 base outside the gene matches.

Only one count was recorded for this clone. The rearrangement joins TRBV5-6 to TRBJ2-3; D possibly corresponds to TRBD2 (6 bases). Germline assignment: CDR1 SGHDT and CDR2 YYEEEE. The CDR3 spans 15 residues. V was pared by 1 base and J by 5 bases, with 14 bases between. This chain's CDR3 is CASSLTGGGRDTQYF. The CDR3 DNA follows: TGTGCCAGCAGCTTGACCGGTGGGGGGAGAGATACGCAGTATTTT. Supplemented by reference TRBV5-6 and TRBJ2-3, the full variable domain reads DAGVTQSPTHLIKTRGQQVTLRCSPKSGHDTVSWYQQALGQGPQFIFQYYEEEERQRGNFPDRFSGHQFPNYSSELNVNALLLGDSALYLCASSLTGGGRDTQYFGPGTRLTVL.

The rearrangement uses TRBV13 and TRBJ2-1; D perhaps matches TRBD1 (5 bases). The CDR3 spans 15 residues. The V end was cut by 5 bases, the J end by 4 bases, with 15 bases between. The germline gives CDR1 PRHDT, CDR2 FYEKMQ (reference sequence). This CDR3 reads CASSNTKRGYNEQFF. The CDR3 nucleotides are TGTGCCAGCAGCAACACAAAAAGGGGTTACAATGAGCAGTTCTTC.

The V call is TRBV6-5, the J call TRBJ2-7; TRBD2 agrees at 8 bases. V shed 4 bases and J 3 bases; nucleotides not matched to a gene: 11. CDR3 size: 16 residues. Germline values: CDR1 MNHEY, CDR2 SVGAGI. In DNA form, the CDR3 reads TGTGCCAGCAGTTTGCCTAGCGCGGGAGGATTCTACGAGCAGTACTTC. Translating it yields CASSLPSAGGFYEQYF.

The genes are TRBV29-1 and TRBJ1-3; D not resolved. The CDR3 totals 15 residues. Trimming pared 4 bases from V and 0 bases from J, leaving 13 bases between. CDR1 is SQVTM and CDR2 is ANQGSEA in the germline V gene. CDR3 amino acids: CSVGGLDLSGNTIYF. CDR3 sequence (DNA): TGCAGCGTTGGCGGGCTAGACCTCTCTGGAAACACCATATATTTT.